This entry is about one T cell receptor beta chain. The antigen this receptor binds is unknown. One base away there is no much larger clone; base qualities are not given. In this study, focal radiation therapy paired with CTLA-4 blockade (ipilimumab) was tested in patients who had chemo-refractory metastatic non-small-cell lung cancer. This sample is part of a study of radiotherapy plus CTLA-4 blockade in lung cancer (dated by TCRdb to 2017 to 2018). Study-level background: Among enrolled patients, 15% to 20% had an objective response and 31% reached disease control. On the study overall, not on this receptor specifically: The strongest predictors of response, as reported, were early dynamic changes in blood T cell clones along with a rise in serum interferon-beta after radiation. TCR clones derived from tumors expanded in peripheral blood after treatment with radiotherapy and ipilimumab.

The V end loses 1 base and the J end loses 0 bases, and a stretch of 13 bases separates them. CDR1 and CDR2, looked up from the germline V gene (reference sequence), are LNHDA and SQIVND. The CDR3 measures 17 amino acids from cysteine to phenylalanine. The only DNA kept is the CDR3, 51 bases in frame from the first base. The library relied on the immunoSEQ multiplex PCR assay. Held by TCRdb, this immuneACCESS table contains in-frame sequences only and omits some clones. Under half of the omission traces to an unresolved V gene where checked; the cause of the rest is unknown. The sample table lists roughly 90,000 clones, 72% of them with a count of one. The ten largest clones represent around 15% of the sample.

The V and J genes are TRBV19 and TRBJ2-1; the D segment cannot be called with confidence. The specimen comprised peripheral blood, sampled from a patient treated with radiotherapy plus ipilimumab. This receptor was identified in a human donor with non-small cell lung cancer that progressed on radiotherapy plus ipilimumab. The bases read TGTGCCAGTAGTATAGCTTTAGCTGGAAGCTCCTACAATGAGCAGTTCTTC. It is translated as CASSIALAGSSYNEQFF.